Listed below are T cell receptor beta chains from one sample, sequenced in a study of human T cells and chemical hapten exposure. TCRdb re-derived calls from the RACE reads in MiXCR, one entry per CDR3 protein. The sample has 35,000 to 45,000 distinct CDR3 sequences, 8.5% to 10% seen once. The source material was whole blood, sampled in connection with sensitization to the hapten diphenylcyclopropenone (DPC). The receptor set was obtained from a woman aged 35 to 49 with alopecia areata. Some clones in this sample may be carry-over from other donors' samples. CDR3s include the opening cysteine and the closing phenylalanine or tryptophan. Only part of the rows carry a size: once, few, many, or a class if the clone is expanded.

V gene,clone size,J gene,CDR3 protein
TRBV6-1,many,TRBJ2-7,CASSITAYYEQYF
TRBV29-1,-,TRBJ2-1,CSVEAVHNEQFF
TRBV20-1,many,TRBJ2-1,CSAREWTSGGEDEQFF
TRBV6-1,many,TRBJ2-3,CASSGYSGGTDTQYF
TRBV7-3,many,TRBJ1-1,CASSLMGRGYTEAFF
TRBV28,-,TRBJ2-3,CASRLTGTSDTQYF
TRBV5-1,many,TRBJ1-4,CASSLSRGAMDEKLFF
TRBV4-1,many,TRBJ2-1,CASSQDARGSADRNEQFF
TRBV28,-,TRBJ2-5,CASSRTGGETQYF
TRBV3-1,many,TRBJ1-6,CASSQAPGSGSPLHF
TRBV28,-,TRBJ2-2,CASLNKGRNTGELFF
TRBV5-1,few,TRBJ2-1,CASSPRQEGLDEQFF
TRBV12-3/TRBV12-4,many,TRBJ2-1,CATKEGTFQGNEQFF
TRBV11-2,-,TRBJ2-5,CASSRTAMYQETQYF
TRBV4-1,few,TRBJ2-7,CASSGSGTARNF
TRBV29-1,-,TRBJ1-2,CSVKADGYTF
TRBV30,-,TRBJ1-1,CAWRARTGTNTEAFF
TRBV6-1,many,TRBJ1-6,CASGQYNSPLHF
TRBV7-9,many,TRBJ1-2,CASSDIRTPNYGYTF
TRBV10-3,few,TRBJ2-3,CAISESGAADTQYF
TRBV27,many,TRBJ2-2,CASLQAVGPSLSTGELFF
TRBV2,-,TRBJ2-2,CASSEGRAHGELFF
TRBV7-3,many,TRBJ2-1,CASSLGTSGANEQFF
TRBV29-1,-,TRBJ2-7,CSVEDRRTGKYF
TRBV11-2,many,TRBJ1-2,CASSPRLAPDTAGGYTF
TRBV12-3/TRBV12-4,many,TRBJ2-7,CASSFSQGRKVYEQYF
TRBV7-3,many,TRBJ1-2,CASSSTGQGGYTF
TRBV12-3/TRBV12-4,many,TRBJ1-2,CASSTGTGRGYTF
TRBV4-2,many,TRBJ1-2,CASSQEGTGTGPNYGYTF
TRBV4-1,many,TRBJ1-6,CASSLQGQSPLHF
TRBV20-1,many,TRBJ1-5,CSARVAGQPQHF